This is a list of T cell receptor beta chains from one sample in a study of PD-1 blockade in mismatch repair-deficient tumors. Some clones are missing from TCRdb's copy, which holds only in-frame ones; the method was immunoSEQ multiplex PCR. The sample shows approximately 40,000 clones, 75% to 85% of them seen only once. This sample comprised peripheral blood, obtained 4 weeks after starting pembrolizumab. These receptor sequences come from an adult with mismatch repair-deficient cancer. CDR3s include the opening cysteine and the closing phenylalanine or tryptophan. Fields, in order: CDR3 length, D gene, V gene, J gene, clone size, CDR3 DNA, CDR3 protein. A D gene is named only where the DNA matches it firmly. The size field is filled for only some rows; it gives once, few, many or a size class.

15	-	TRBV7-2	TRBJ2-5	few	TGTGCCAGCAGCCTCCAAGGGCTAACCGGAGAGACCCAGTACTTC	CASSLQGLTGETQYF
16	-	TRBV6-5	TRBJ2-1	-	TGTGCCAGCAGTTACGCGGGGGCCTTCTCCTACAATGAGCAGTTCTTC	CASSYAGAFSYNEQFF
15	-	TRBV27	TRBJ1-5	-	TGTGCCAGCAGTATGGATTTCTGGGGCAATCAGCCCCAGCATTTT	CASSMDFWGNQPQHF
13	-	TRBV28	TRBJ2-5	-	TGTGCCAGCGGACCAGGGGTTCAAGAGACCCAGTACTTC	CASGPGVQETQYF
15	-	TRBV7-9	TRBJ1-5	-	TGTGCCAGCAGGTTCCAGCGAAGTAGCAATCAGCCCCAGCATTTT	CASRFQRSSNQPQHF
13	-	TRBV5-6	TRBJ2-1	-	TGTGCCAGCCGCCGCGAAAGAAACAATGAGCAGTTCTTC	CASRRERNNEQFF
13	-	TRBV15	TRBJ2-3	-	TGTGCCACCAGCAGAGTCGGGGGCTATACGCAGTATTTT	CATSRVGGYTQYF
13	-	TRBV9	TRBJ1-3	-	TGTGCCAGCAGCGTAGTAGGAGGAAACACCATATATTTT	CASSVVGGNTIYF
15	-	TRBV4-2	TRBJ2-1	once	TGTGCCAGCAGCCAAGAGGGATCCGAAGCCCATGAGCAGTTCTTC	CASSQEGSEAHEQFF
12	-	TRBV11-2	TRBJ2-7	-	TGTGCCAGCAGCCATTCCTACTACGAGCAGTACTTC	CASSHSYYEQYF
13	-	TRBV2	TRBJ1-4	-	TGTGCCAGCGTGGGACGCTGGGGTGAAAAACTGTTTTTT	CASVGRWGEKLFF
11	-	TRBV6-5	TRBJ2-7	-	TGTGCCAGCAGGGAAGCCTACGAGCAGTACTTC	CASREAYEQYF
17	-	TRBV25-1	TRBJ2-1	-	TGTGCCAGCAGTGAGGACCGGACAGCGAACGCCGTCAATGAGCAGTTCTTC	CASSEDRTANAVNEQFF
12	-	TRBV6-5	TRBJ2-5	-	TGTGCCAGCAGCGTCCCTGAAGAGACCCAGTACTTC	CASSVPEETQYF
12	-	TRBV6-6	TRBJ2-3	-	TGTGCCAGCAGTCCCGAATCCGATACGCAGTATTTT	CASSPESDTQYF
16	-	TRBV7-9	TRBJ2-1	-	TGTGCCAGCAGCTCAGTGAGGGCAACCACCAACAATGAGCAGTTCTTC	CASSSVRATTNNEQFF
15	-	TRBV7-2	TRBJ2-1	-	TGTGCCAGCAGCTTGACACGGGATACCTACAATGAGCAGTTCTTC	CASSLTRDTYNEQFF
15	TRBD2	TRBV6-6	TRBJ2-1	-	TGTGCCAGCAGAAGGAGTAGCGGGAGGGCCCATGAGCAGTTCTTC	CASRRSSGRAHEQFF
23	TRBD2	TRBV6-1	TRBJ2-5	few	TGTGCCAGCAATCAAGCAGCGTTAGGATTAGGGACTAGCGGGAGGACGAGGCAAGAGACCCAGTACTTC	CASNQAALGLGTSGRTRQETQYF
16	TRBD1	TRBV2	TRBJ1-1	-	TGTGCCAGTTACCTCCGGGACAGTGCCTTGAACACTGAAGCTTTCTTT	CASYLRDSALNTEAFF
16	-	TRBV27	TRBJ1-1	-	TGTGCCAGCAGTCCCTGGGACGGGGCAATGAACACTGAAGCTTTCTTT	CASSPWDGAMNTEAFF
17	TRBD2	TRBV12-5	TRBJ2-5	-	TGTGCTAGTGGTTTGCCACCGACTAGCGGGAGGGAAGAGACCCAGTACTTC	CASGLPPTSGREETQYF